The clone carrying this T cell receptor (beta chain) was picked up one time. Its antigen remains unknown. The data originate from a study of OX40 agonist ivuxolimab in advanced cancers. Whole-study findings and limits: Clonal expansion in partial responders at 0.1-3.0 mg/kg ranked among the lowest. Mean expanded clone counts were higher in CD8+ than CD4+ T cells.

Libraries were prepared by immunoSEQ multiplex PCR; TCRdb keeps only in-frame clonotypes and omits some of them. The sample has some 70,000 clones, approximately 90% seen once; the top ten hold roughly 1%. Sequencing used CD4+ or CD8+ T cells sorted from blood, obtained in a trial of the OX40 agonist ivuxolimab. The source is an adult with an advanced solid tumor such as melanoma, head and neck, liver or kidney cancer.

DNA for the CDR3: TGTGCCAGCACCTCAACGCGGGGGAACACTGAAGCTTTCTTT. This gives the protein CASTSTRGNTEAFF. The gene calls are TRBV6-1 and TRBJ1-1; D is unresolved. This CDR3 is built from 14 residues. V lost 7 bases, J lost 1 base, and 13 bases lay in between. CDR1 is MNHNS and CDR2 is SASEGT in the germline V gene.